What follows are 20 T cell receptor beta chains derived from one specimen sequenced in a study of cytomegalovirus exposure and HLA in healthy donors. The PCR was carried out with 60 Vbeta primers and 13 Jbeta primers. Clones were read by immunoSEQ multiplex PCR, and TCRdb kept only the in-frame ones, dropping some. Of roughly 90,000 clones listed, nearly 80% are singletons. The material sequenced was PBMCs. Receptors originate from a woman aged 40 to 50 in good health and CMV-seropositive.

J is TRBJ2-5 and V is TRBV7-8; D is perhaps TRBD1 (6 bases). TRBJ2-7 explains the end of the DNA better; the J call may be wrong. CDR1 and CDR2 (germline): SGHVS, FQNEAQ. CDR3 length equals 14 residues. The CDR3 here is CASSLMGASYEQYF. CDR3 bases: TGTGCCAGCAGCTTAATGGGGGCCTCGTACGAGCAGTACTTC.

This chain links TRBV7-2 with TRBJ2-5; tentatively, D is TRBD1 (5 bases). In germline, CDR1 is SGHTA, CDR2 FQGNSA. CDR3 length: 14 residues. V lost 5 bases, J lost 5 bases, and 15 bases lay in between. DNA for the CDR3: TGTGCCAGCAGCCCAGGGTATCAAACGGAGACCCAGTACTTC. This encodes CASSPGYQTETQYF.

The CDR3 coding sequence is TGTGCCAGCAGTGAGGGGCTAGCGGAATACGAGCAGTACTTC. Encoded protein: CASSEGLAEYEQYF. This chain joins TRBV6-1 and TRBJ2-7; 7 positions agree with TRBD2. This CDR3 has 14 amino acids. The ends lost 3 bases at V and 4 bases at J; junction bases unmatched: 6. CDR1 is MNHNS, CDR2 SASEGT, per germline.

J is TRBJ1-2 and V is TRBV11-2; D may be TRBD1 (5 bases). CDR1 is SGHAT and CDR2 is FQNNGV in the germline V gene. There are 15 residues in the CDR3. V was cut by 4 bases and J by 8 bases, with 20 bases left in between. CDR3 in amino acids: CASSYSLGGSPGYTF. The CDR3 DNA follows: TGTGCCAGCAGCTACTCCCTTGGGGGGTCCCCCGGCTACACCTTC.

The chain is built from TRBV29-1 and TRBJ2-6; 8 bases are shared with TRBD1. After removal of 7 bases from V and 4 bases from J, the junction contained 9 bases not matched to a gene. CDR1 SQVTM and CDR2 ANQGSEA come from the germline V gene. The length of the CDR3 is 15 residues. The CDR3 is CSAVGQGTGANVLTF. The CDR3 nucleotides read TGCAGCGCCGTAGGACAGGGAACAGGGGCCAACGTCCTGACTTTC.

On this clone itself: Compared with germline, one end of the junction differs, possibly owing to a read error. V usage is TRBV7-9 and J usage is TRBJ2-5; D remains unclear. CDR1 is SEHNR and CDR2 is FQNEAQ in the germline V gene (reference sequence). This CDR3 is 16 amino acids long. Here the CDR3 reads CSSSLQTRSPEETQYF. DNA for the CDR3: TGTTCCAGCAGCTTACAAACCCGGTCCCCGGAAGAGACCCAGTACTTC. Looking up the rest from reference TRBV7-9 and TRBJ2-5 gives the full variable domain: DTGVSQNPRHKITKRGQNVTFRCDPISEHNRLYWYRQTLGQGPEFLTYFQNEAQLEKSRLLSDRFSAERPKGSFSTLEIQRTEQGDSAMYLCSSSLQTRSPEETQYFGPGTRLLVL.

This chain uses TRBV18 with TRBJ2-7; 10 bases line up with TRBD1. After removal of 2 bases from V and 2 bases from J, the junction contained 3 bases not matched to a gene. The CDR3 totals 15 residues. CDR1 is KGHSH and CDR2 is LQKENI in the germline V gene. CDR3 loop: CASSPTGQGPYEQYF. CDR3 in DNA: TGTGCCAGCTCACCAACGGGACAGGGGCCCTACGAGCAGTACTTC.

Turning to this clone: Relative to the germline gene, one junction end is altered; a read error may explain this. J is TRBJ2-7 and V is TRBV15; 7 bases agree with TRBD2. The CDR3 covers 16 residues. Germline-derived CDR1 and CDR2 are LNHNV and YYDKDF (reference sequence). The DNA of the CDR3 is TGTGCCACCAGCAGAGATCGTGGGACGGGGGGTGACGAGCGGTACTTC. Its translation is CATSRDRGTGGDERYF.

This clone was recorded only once. The chain recombines TRBV21-1 with TRBJ1-1; the table's D call, TRBD1, was not checked against the DNA. TRBV21-1 is a pseudogene segment. The CDR3 contains 20 residues. The CDR3 nucleotides are TGTGCCAGCAGCAAATACGACAGGGGGCGAAAGGTATTGAGGAACACTGAAGCTTTCTTT. This codes for CASSKYDRGRKVLRNTEAFF.

The rearrangement uses TRBV4-3 and TRBJ2-7; D perhaps matches TRBD2 (5 bases). The V gene lost 1 base and the J gene lost 0 bases, with 10 bases spanning the gap. Germline V CDR1 and CDR2: LGHNA, YSLEER. The CDR3 spans 15 residues. CDR3 sequence: CASSQGEGASYEQYF. CDR3 bases: TGCGCCAGCAGCCAAGGAGAGGGAGCCTCCTACGAGCAGTACTTC.

This clone occurred once. V and J are TRBV5-1 and TRBJ2-7, with 9 bases matching TRBD2. The CDR3 has 15 residues. Germline CDR1 and CDR2: SGHRS and YFSETQ. V trimming: 4 bases; J trimming: 0 bases; junction bases outside the gene matches: 5. CDR3 sequence reads: CASSTGLASSYEQYF. The CDR3 nucleotides are TGCGCCAGCAGCACGGGACTAGCATCCTCCTACGAGCAGTACTTC.

This clone has more than one count but fewer than ten. A junction end diverges from the germline sequence, so it may reflect a read error. CDR3 protein: CASSSRTEPEKLFF. The CDR3 region has the DNA TGTGCTAGCAGCTCGAGGACAGAACCTGAAAAACTGTTTTTT. The rearrangement links TRBV7-7 to TRBJ1-4, with a possible D match to TRBD1 (6 bases). The CDR3 length is 14 residues. The germline V gene encodes CDR1 SSHAT and CDR2 FNYEAQ (reference sequence).

V and J are TRBV9 and TRBJ1-5, with D uncertain. CDR3 length: 16 amino acids. The V end lost 0 bases, the J end lost 1 base, and 11 bases lay between the germline ends. The germline CDR1 and CDR2 sequences are SGDLS and YYNGEE. The CDR3 sequence: CASSVGPSGSNQPQHF. DNA for the CDR3: TGTGCCAGCAGCGTAGGCCCCTCGGGAAGCAATCAGCCCCAGCATTTT.

The J gene is TRBJ2-5, the V gene TRBV5-1, with 11 nucleotides matching TRBD2. With 0 bases clipped from V and 3 bases from J, the junction kept 1 base outside the gene matches. The V gene's germline CDR1 is SGHRS and CDR2 YFSETQ. The CDR3 is 15 amino acids. The chain's CDR3 is CASSLVLAGEETQYF. The CDR3, as DNA: TGCGCCAGCAGCTTGGTACTAGCGGGGGAAGAGACCCAGTACTTC.

This clone came up once. V is TRBV19 and J is TRBJ2-5, with TRBD2 matching over 12 bases. The junction had 10 bases not matched to a gene; V was cut back by 5 bases and J by 0 bases. The CDR3 runs to 18 residues. The germline V gene encodes CDR1 LNHDA and CDR2 SQIVND (reference sequence). The CDR3 loop reads CASSPRLAGDLYQETQYF. Here the CDR3 DNA reads TGTGCCAGTAGTCCGCGACTAGCGGGAGACCTGTACCAAGAGACCCAGTACTTC.

The chain combines TRBV18 with TRBJ2-1; TRBD2 matches 9 bases. CDR1 KGHSH and CDR2 LQKENI come from the germline V gene. The CDR3 sequence is 14 residues long. V lost 7 bases to trimming and J lost 8 bases; unmatched junction nucleotides: 9. CDR3 DNA: TGTGCCAGCTTACAGGATAGGACTAGCGATGAGCAGTTCTTC. It translates to CASLQDRTSDEQFF.

The chain recombines TRBV7-2 with TRBJ1-1; D gene unclear. V was trimmed by 1 base and J by 6 bases, leaving 6 bases between them. This CDR3 has 12 residues. From germline, CDR1 is SGHTA and CDR2 FQGNSA. CDR3 region: CASSLVFAEAFF. The CDR3 DNA sequence: TGTGCCAGCAGCTTAGTTTTCGCTGAAGCTTTCTTT.

V and J are TRBV9 and TRBJ2-7, with 10 positions matching TRBD2. The V segment lost 3 bases and the J segment 3 bases; nucleotides outside the gene matches: 9. Germline CDR1 SGDLS, CDR2 YYNGEE. The CDR3 is 16 residues long. The CDR3 here is CASSASRAGGDYEQYF. The CDR3 nucleotides read TGTGCCAGCAGCGCTTCCCGAGCGGGAGGGGACTACGAGCAGTACTTC.

This clone was recorded once. DNA of the CDR3: TGTGCCAGCGGCCCCCTGGATACGCAGTATTTT. Amino acid sequence: CASGPLDTQYF. The V gene is TRBV7-2, the J gene TRBJ2-3, with no clear D. Looked up from germline, CDR1 is SGHTA and CDR2 is FQGNSA. The CDR3 has 11 amino acids. The V gene lost 8 bases and the J gene lost 6 bases, with 9 bases spanning the gap.

The chain uses TRBV6-6 and TRBJ2-5; D uncertain. Germline lookup yields CDR1 MNHNY and CDR2 SVGAGI (reference sequence). V was cut by 6 bases and J by 7 bases, with 9 bases left in between. The CDR3 runs 11 residues. The CDR3 sequence: CASSASGTQYF. CDR3 bases: TGTGCCAGCAGCGCGTCGGGGACCCAGTACTTC.